This T cell receptor beta chain was sequenced for a study of blood T cells in healthy people across ages. Findings and caveats of the study: Among T cells, TCR beta diversity per million cells dropped roughly linearly as age rose. PBMCs went unsorted, and a conclusive naive versus antigen-experienced comparison was therefore prevented. Unknown donor CMV status possibly confounded expanded clonotype changes.

Peripheral blood samples of around 11 milliliters were drawn from each donor. It was with a sample-barcoded 5' primer and a J-beta primer mix that a second PCR of about 7 to 12 cycles was run. A single record per CDR3 protein comes from TCRdb applying MiXCR to the 5' RACE reads. Counted here are some 900,000 distinct CDR3 sequences, about 44% occurring once; the ten biggest clones make up 10% to 15%. A note on this clonotype: Its cognate antigen is unknown.

The germline V gene has CDR1 SEHNR and CDR2 FQNEAQ (reference sequence). V lost 1 base to trimming and J lost 2 bases, with 8 bases between them. The CDR3 is 14 residues long. The receptor was isolated from a man aged 25-45 years in good health. Sequencing was carried out using blood. V gene TRBV7-9 combines with J gene TRBJ1-2; no reliable D call. DNA for the CDR3: TGTGCCAGCAGCTTAGAAGCGATCAACTATGGCTACACCTTC. This encodes CASSLEAINYGYTF.